The TCR beta chain described here comes from a study of blood T cell repertoires in COVID-19. Generated by immunoSEQ multiplex PCR, the TCRdb table keeps only in-frame clones and is missing some. In the table there are about 150,000 clones, around 81% of which are singletons. In germline, CDR1 is LGHNA, CDR2 YSLEER. Losses at the gene ends were 4 bases for V and 5 bases for J; bases not matched to a gene: 14. This CDR3 comprises 17 residues. This TCR was recovered from a woman in her 50s with acute or convalescent COVID-19. The sequenced sample was peripheral blood. The chain employs TRBV4-3 and TRBJ1-1; 9 bases line up with TRBD1. The CDR3 DNA reads as TGCGCCAGCAGCCCCCATAGTGGGAACAGGGGGCTTACTGAAGCTTTCTTT. This gives the protein CASSPHSGNRGLTEAFF.